These 12 T cell receptor beta chains originate from one sample sequenced in a study of T cell responses to AZD1222 COVID-19 vaccine. Some clones are missing from TCRdb's copy, which holds only in-frame ones; the method was immunoSEQ multiplex PCR. In the table there are 110,000 to 150,000 clones, 89% of which are singletons. The sample was peripheral blood, taken on day 0 of AZD1222 vaccination. The receptors here all came from an adult in good health.

The count of this clone is one. V and J are TRBV10-1 and TRBJ1-5; possible D gene TRBD1, 5 bases. Trimming shortened V by 5 bases and J by 7 bases, and 9 bases separated the two germline ends. Per germline, CDR1 WNHNN and CDR2 SYGVQD (reference sequence). This CDR3 region has 12 residues. CDR3 protein: CASSLDNQPQHF. In DNA, the CDR3 is TGCGCCAGCAGTCTGGACAACCAGCCCCAGCATTTT.

This clone appeared once. The chain recombines TRBV11-2 with TRBJ2-5; 8 bases map to TRBD1. V trimming: 5 bases; J trimming: 4 bases; junction bases outside the gene matches: 9. The germline V gene encodes CDR1 SGHAT and CDR2 FQNNGV. The CDR3 runs 15 residues. The CDR3 spells CASSPWTGSVETQYF. DNA of the CDR3: TGTGCCAGCAGCCCCTGGACAGGGTCCGTAGAGACCCAGTACTTC.

The V and J genes are TRBV29-1 and TRBJ2-7, with a possible D match to TRBD1 (7 bases). The CDR3 runs 13 residues. V was cut by 3 bases and J by 1 base, with 10 bases left in between. CDR1 is SQVTM and CDR2 is ANQGSEA in the germline V gene. The CDR3 loop is CSVEEGASYEQYF. In nucleotides, the CDR3 is TGCAGCGTTGAGGAGGGGGCTTCCTACGAGCAGTACTTC.

This chain links TRBV19 with TRBJ2-2, with D unresolved. Per germline, CDR1 LNHDA and CDR2 SQIVND (reference sequence). The V end lost 10 bases, the J end lost 1 base, and 13 bases lay between the germline ends. The CDR3 is made up of 14 amino acids. CDR3 loop: CATSTYLNTGELFF. CDR3 in DNA: TGTGCCACCTCTACTTACTTGAACACCGGGGAGCTGTTTTTT. The variable domain in full, completed from reference TRBV19 and TRBJ2-2, reads DGGITQSPKYLFRKEGQNVTLSCEQNLNHDAMYWYRQDPGQGLRLIYYSQIVNDFQKGDIAEGYSVSREKKESFPLTVTSAQKNPTAFYLCATSTYLNTGELFFGEGSRLTVL.

This clone was found once. The junction departs from the called germline gene at one end, perhaps through a read error. V is TRBV29-1 and J is TRBJ1-2; D remains unclear. Germline CDR1 is SQVTM and CDR2 is ANQGSEA. CDR3 length: 11 residues. The CDR3 bases are TGCAGCGTTCGGTCCCTCCGAGGGTACATCTTC. Translated, it gives CSVRSLRGYIF.

The V gene is TRBV4-1, the J gene TRBJ2-7, with D tentatively TRBD1 (5 bases). The CDR3 length is 20 residues. Germline CDR1 reads MGHRA; CDR2 reads YSYEKL. Trimming pared 3 bases from V and 4 bases from J, leaving 31 bases between. CDR3: CASSHYGLFRPGLMGYEQYF. CDR3 sequence (DNA): TGCGCCAGCAGCCATTACGGTCTTTTCCGGCCAGGGTTGATGGGGTACGAGCAGTACTTC.

The chain is built from TRBV5-6 and TRBJ1-2; D may be TRBD1 (5 bases). The CDR3 length is 15 residues. Germline assignment: CDR1 SGHDT and CDR2 YYEEEE. Trimming removed 0 bases from V and 3 bases from J, with 12 bases in between. DNA of the CDR3: TGTGCCAGCAGCTTGGGGCTAGGGGCAGACTATGGCTACACCTTC. Amino acid sequence: CASSLGLGADYGYTF.

The gene calls are TRBV27 and TRBJ2-7, with a tentative D call TRBD1 (5 bases). The V end lost 8 bases, the J end lost 1 base, and 15 bases lay between the germline ends. This CDR3 spans 14 amino acids. Germline assignment: CDR1 MNHEY and CDR2 SMNVEV (reference sequence). The CDR3 coding sequence is TGTGCCAGCCGGCCAGGGCCTCCATCCTACGAGCAGTACTTC. This encodes CASRPGPPSYEQYF.

The chain is built from TRBV4-1 and TRBJ1-4, with D uncertain. The CDR3 covers 15 residues. Germline V CDR1 and CDR2: MGHRA, YSYEKL. V lost 1 base to trimming and J lost 2 bases, with 8 bases between them. The CDR3 nucleotides read TGCGCCAGCAGCCAAGGCACGGGGACTAATGAAAAACTGTTTTTT. This sequence encodes CASSQGTGTNEKLFF.

V gene TRBV20-1 combines with J gene TRBJ1-1, with D unresolved. There are 12 residues in the CDR3. V gave up 3 bases and J gave up 1 base, with 6 bases separating them. Looked up from germline, CDR1 is DFQATT and CDR2 is SNEGSKA (reference sequence). The CDR3 region has the DNA TGCAGTGCTAGTGTTAAGAACACTGAAGCTTTCTTT. Translating gives CSASVKNTEAFF.

V gene TRBV10-3 combines with J gene TRBJ1-2, with D perhaps matching TRBD1 (6 bases). CDR1 is ENHRY and CDR2 is SYGVKD in the germline V gene. This CDR3 spans 15 amino acids. Trimming left V 0 bases short and J 3 bases short, with 11 bases between. The CDR3 DNA follows: TGTGCCATCAGTGAGTCTCAGGGGCCATACTATGGCTACACCTTC. It translates to CAISESQGPYYGYTF.

V gene TRBV6-4 combines with J gene TRBJ2-3; tentative D call: TRBD1 (5 bases). Trimming took 0 bases from V and 1 from J, leaving 8 bases between them. Germline V gene sequence: CDR1 MRHNA, CDR2 SNTAGT. This CDR3 comprises 15 residues. Here the CDR3 reads CASSDSVRGTDTQYF. The CDR3, as DNA: TGTGCCAGCAGTGACTCTGTCAGGGGCACAGATACGCAGTATTTT.